Below are 21 T cell receptor beta chains sequenced from a single sample in a study of T cells after yellow fever vaccination. MiXCR, run by TCRdb on the 5' RACE reads, gives a single entry per CDR3 protein. The repertoire holds about 340,000 distinct CDR3 sequences, with around an eighth as singletons. Material: CD4+ T cells sorted from PBMCs, obtained 15 days after the yellow fever booster vaccination. Receptors were obtained from a man aged 18 to 29 who received the YFV17D yellow fever vaccine.

In this sample, this clonotype turned up a few times. This chain links TRBV10-3 with TRBJ1-2; D remains ambiguous. The length of the CDR3 is 14 residues. Germline V CDR1 and CDR2: ENHRY, SYGVKD. Trimming shortened V by 7 bases and J by 5 bases, and 17 bases separated the two germline ends. CDR3 amino acids: CAITDTGVKYGYTF. As DNA, the CDR3 is TGTGCCATCACTGATACCGGGGTTAAGTATGGCTACACCTTC.

This clonotype came up a few times. This chain's CDR3 is CSVEGVTGFAYEQYF. The CDR3 coding sequence is TGCAGCGTTGAGGGGGTGACAGGGTTTGCCTACGAGCAGTACTTC. The V and J genes are TRBV29-1 and TRBJ2-7, with 7 nucleotides matching TRBD1. Germline-derived CDR1 and CDR2 are SQVTM and ANQGSEA. V gave up 3 bases and J gave up 2 bases; unmatched junction bases: 10. CDR3 size: 15 residues.

The rearrangement links TRBV20-1 to TRBJ1-2; 7 nucleotides line up with TRBD1. This CDR3 comprises 14 residues. CDR1 DFQATT and CDR2 SNEGSKA come from the germline V gene (reference sequence). Losses at the gene ends were 6 bases for V and 0 bases for J; bases not matched to a gene: 7. As DNA, the CDR3 is TGCAGTGCACCCCATGGGACAGCTAACTATGGCTACACCTTC. This encodes CSAPHGTANYGYTF.

The rearrangement links TRBV28 to TRBJ2-1; TRBD2 might be the D (6 bases). The CDR3 spans 13 residues. Germline V gives CDR1 MDHEN, CDR2 SYDVKM. Deletions cut 3 bases from V and 6 bases from J, with 9 bases between. CDR3 region: CASSLTRPNEQFF. CDR3 nucleotide sequence: TGTGCCAGCAGTTTGACTAGGCCCAATGAGCAGTTCTTC.

This clonotype was observed a handful of times. The genes are TRBV20-1 and TRBJ2-7; TRBD1 aligns across 8 bases. Germline-derived CDR1 and CDR2 are DFQATT and SNEGSKA (reference sequence). The CDR3 runs 12 residues. Trimming removed 4 bases from V and 3 bases from J; junction bases left unmatched: 2. The CDR3 coding sequence is TGCAGTGCTACAGGGGGCCTCTACGAGCAGTACTTC. Its translation is CSATGGLYEQYF.

The chain's CDR3 is CASSYSQYSYEQYF. The CDR3 nucleotides are TGTGCCAGCAGTTACTCACAGTATAGCTACGAGCAGTACTTC. V and J are TRBV6-2 or TRBV6-3 and TRBJ2-7; D not resolved. This CDR3 is built from 14 residues. Germline CDR1 MNHEY, CDR2 SVGEGT. Trimming removed 0 bases from V and 3 bases from J, with 9 bases in between.

V gene TRBV7-9 combines with J gene TRBJ1-3; D remains ambiguous. This CDR3 comprises 13 residues. Germline V gives CDR1 SEHNR, CDR2 FQNEAQ (reference sequence). The CDR3 nucleotides read TGTGCAAACGGGGTCGGGTCTGGAAACACCATATATTTT. Encoded protein: CANGVGSGNTIYF. The whole variable domain, remainder taken from reference TRBV7-9 and TRBJ1-3, is DTGVSQNPRHKITKRGQNVTFRCDPISEHNRLYWYRQTLGQGPEFLTYFQNEAQLEKSRLLSDRFSAERPKGSFSTLEIQRTEQGDSAMYLCANGVGSGNTIYFGEGSWLTVV.

The chain couples TRBV4-2 to TRBJ2-6, with D perhaps matching TRBD2 (5 bases). In germline, CDR1 is LGHNA, CDR2 YNFKEQ. This CDR3 is 15 amino acids long. V gave up 4 bases and J gave up 2 bases, with 9 bases separating them. The CDR3 region is CASSPRGTGANVLTF. The DNA of the CDR3 is TGTGCCAGCAGCCCTCGAGGGACTGGGGCCAACGTCCTGACTTTC.

This clonotype was seen a handful of times. The chain recombines TRBV3-1 with TRBJ1-1; TRBD1 agrees at 8 bases. Trimming cost V 0 bases and J 3 bases; bases outside gene matches: 12. This CDR3 spans 18 amino acids. CDR1 is LGHDT, CDR2 YNNKEL, per germline (reference sequence). The CDR3 DNA is TGTGCCAGCAGCCAAGAAAAAGGGTGGGCAGGGGGCCACACTGAAGCTTTCTTT. It encodes CASSQEKGWAGGHTEAFF.

This clonotype was detected only a few times. The chain combines TRBV7-3 with TRBJ1-5; D perhaps matches TRBD1 (5 bases). This CDR3 comprises 16 residues. The V end was cut by 2 bases, the J end by 1 base, with 12 bases between. Germline V CDR1 and CDR2: SGHTA, FQGTGA. CDR3 DNA sequence: TGTGCCAGCAGCTTAGAGACAGAAGGAAGCAATCAGCCCCAGCATTTT. It translates to CASSLETEGSNQPQHF.

The chain joins TRBV7-2 to TRBJ2-4; the match to TRBD1 covers 8 bases. Germline lookup yields CDR1 SGHTA and CDR2 FQGNSA. The V segment lost 2 bases and the J segment 2 bases; nucleotides outside the gene matches: 5. The length of the CDR3 is 16 residues. The CDR3 region is CASSLTRTGTKNIQYF. As DNA, the CDR3 is TGTGCCAGCAGCTTAACTAGGACAGGGACCAAAAACATTCAGTACTTC.

This clonotype was counted once. The chain couples TRBV7-3 to TRBJ2-2, with D tentatively TRBD2 (5 bases). Per the germline V gene, CDR1 is SGHTA and CDR2 is FQGTGA. V lost 1 base and J lost 0, with 9 bases in between. This CDR3 region has 16 residues. Here the CDR3 DNA reads TGTGCCAGCAGCTTAAATGCGGGTTCGAACACCGGGGAGCTGTTTTTT. Encoded protein: CASSLNAGSNTGELFF.

The sample holds a few counts of this clonotype. The J gene is TRBJ1-1, the V gene TRBV7-9, with 9 bases that match TRBD1. The V and J ends lost 5 bases and 5 bases, in that order; junction bases with no gene match: 6. CDR3 length: 14 residues. Germline V CDR1 and CDR2: SEHNR, FQNEAQ (reference sequence). The CDR3 DNA sequence: TGTGCCAGCAGCCGGGACAGGGCGGCGACTGAAGCTTTCTTT. This codes for CASSRDRAATEAFF.

The V call is TRBV6-2 or TRBV6-3, the J call TRBJ2-5; 9 bases are a match to TRBD2. This CDR3 region has 18 residues. Germline V CDR1 and CDR2: MNHEY, SVGEGT. The V and J ends lost 5 bases and 2 bases, in that order; junction bases with no gene match: 15. The CDR3 region has the DNA TGTGCCAGCAGTACAACCCAGCGGGGGGCTCATCCTCAAGAGACCCAGTACTTC. It translates to CASSTTQRGAHPQETQYF.

This clonotype has just a few counts. V usage is TRBV5-1 and J usage is TRBJ2-3; D not certain. From germline, CDR1 is SGHRS and CDR2 YFSETQ. The CDR3 extends over 13 amino acids. Trimming removed 9 bases at V and 0 bases at J, with 11 bases between. The CDR3 DNA reads as TGCGCCACGGCCAACCGGAGCACAGATACGCAGTATTTT. It specifies CATANRSTDTQYF.

The chain has TRBV28 and TRBJ1-2; D is perhaps TRBD1 (6 bases). The CDR3 covers 12 residues. Trimming pared 8 bases from V and 8 bases from J, leaving 15 bases between. The germline CDR1 and CDR2 sequences are MDHEN and SYDVKM. CDR3 protein: CASQEGGEGYTF. CDR3 bases: TGTGCCAGCCAAGAGGGGGGGGAAGGCTACACCTTC.

The chain links TRBV4-1 to TRBJ1-4; no definite D call. This CDR3 comprises 14 residues. Deletions cut 1 base from V and 4 bases from J, with 7 bases between. Germline assignment: CDR1 MGHRA and CDR2 YSYEKL. The CDR3 nucleotides read TGCGCCAGCAGCCAAGGCGGGAATAATGAAAAACTGTTTTTT. It is translated as CASSQGGNNEKLFF.

The chain is built from TRBV5-1 and TRBJ2-5, with 10 bases aligning to TRBD2. Per germline, CDR1 SGHRS and CDR2 YFSETQ. This CDR3 has 15 amino acids. The ends lost 4 bases at V and 5 bases at J; junction bases unmatched: 8. CDR3 sequence (DNA): TGCGCCAGCAGCCCCTCGGGACTAGCGTCGGAGACCCAGTACTTC. It is translated as CASSPSGLASETQYF.

The V gene is TRBV6-2 or TRBV6-3, the J gene TRBJ1-2; no clear D gene. The germline V gene has CDR1 MNHEY and CDR2 SVGEGT. Trimming took off 5 bases at V and 8 bases at J, with 24 bases between the two ends. This CDR3 is built from 16 residues. CDR3 loop: CASSITGGWTARGYTF. The DNA of the CDR3 is TGTGCCAGCAGTATAACCGGCGGTTGGACGGCGAGGGGCTACACCTTC.

The chain joins TRBV6-5 to TRBJ1-2, with D possibly TRBD1 on 6 matching bases. Germline V gene sequence: CDR1 MNHEY, CDR2 SVGAGI. This CDR3 has 15 residues. Trimming stripped 7 bases from V and 5 bases from J, with 20 bases between. This CDR3 reads CASTEARGDLYGYTF. The DNA for the CDR3 is TGTGCCAGCACTGAGGCCAGGGGCGATTTATATGGCTACACCTTC.

This chain uses TRBV29-1 with TRBJ2-7; D call uncertain. The CDR3 consists of 14 residues. V shed 0 bases and J shed 0 bases, with 9 bases lying between them. CDR1 and CDR2 from the germline V gene are SQVTM and ANQGSEA. The CDR3 DNA is TGCAGCGTTGAAGAGGGGTACCCCTCCTACGAGCAGTACGTC. Its translation is CSVEEGYPSYEQYV.